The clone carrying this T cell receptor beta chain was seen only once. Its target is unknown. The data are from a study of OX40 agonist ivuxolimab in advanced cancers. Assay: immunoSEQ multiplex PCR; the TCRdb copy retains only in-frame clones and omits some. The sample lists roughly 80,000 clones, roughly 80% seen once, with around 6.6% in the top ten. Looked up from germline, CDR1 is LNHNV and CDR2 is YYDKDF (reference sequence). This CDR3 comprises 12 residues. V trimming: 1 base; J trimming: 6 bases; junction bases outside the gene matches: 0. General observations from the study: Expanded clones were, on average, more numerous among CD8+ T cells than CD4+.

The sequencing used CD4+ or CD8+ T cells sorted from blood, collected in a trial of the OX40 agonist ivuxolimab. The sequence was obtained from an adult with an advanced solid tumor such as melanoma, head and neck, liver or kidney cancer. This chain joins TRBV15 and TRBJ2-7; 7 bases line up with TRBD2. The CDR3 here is CATSRGGGEQYF. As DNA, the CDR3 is TGTGCCACCAGCAGAGGGGGGGGCGAGCAGTACTTC.